These 27 T cell receptor beta chains originate from one sample sequenced in a study of shared clonotypes between healthy human individuals. TCRdb's copy holds only in-frame clones and misses some; the assay was immunoSEQ multiplex PCR. The table has about 1.5 million clones, around 98% seen once; the top ten hold around 0.45%. Sequenced input: naive CD4+ T cells sorted from blood. The subset denotes: CD45RA+ positively selected. Receptor source: a man aged 30 to 39 in good health.

V and J are TRBV29-1 and TRBJ2-7, with 11 bases lining up with TRBD1. Germline V gene lookup returns CDR1 SQVTM and CDR2 ANQGSEA. CDR3 length equals 15 residues. With 7 bases clipped from V and 1 base from J, the junction kept 9 bases outside the gene matches. The chain's CDR3 is CSAYAGQGVSYEQYF. The CDR3 DNA reads TGCAGCGCCTACGCGGGACAGGGGGTTTCCTACGAGCAGTACTTC.

The V and J genes are TRBV29-1 and TRBJ2-4; 9 bases line up with TRBD2. The CDR3 spans 13 residues. The V gene end was trimmed by 7 bases and the J gene end by 5 bases; junction bases not matched to a gene: 6. Germline V gene lookup returns CDR1 SQVTM and CDR2 ANQGSEA. The CDR3 loop reads CSARAGGENIQYF. In DNA form, the CDR3 reads TGCAGCGCAAGAGCGGGAGGCGAAAACATTCAGTACTTC.

This sequence joins TRBV6-4 and TRBJ1-4, with TRBD1 as a possible D gene (6 bases). The V gene's germline CDR1 is MRHNA and CDR2 SNTAGT. V gave up 3 bases and J gave up 4 bases, with 27 bases separating them. This CDR3 comprises 20 residues. The CDR3 sequence: CASSEYLLGAGLFRNEKLFF. CDR3 sequence (DNA): TGTGCCAGCAGTGAATACCTTCTGGGGGCAGGTCTTTTCCGTAATGAAAAACTGTTTTTT.

The chain uses TRBV11-3 and TRBJ2-5; no firm D call. V was clipped by 2 bases and J by 3 bases, with 10 bases between them. The CDR3 loop spans 14 amino acids. Germline CDR1 SGHNT, CDR2 YENEEA. CDR3 in amino acids: CASSLPDREETQYF. CDR3 in DNA: TGTGCCAGCAGCTTACCGGACCGAGAAGAGACCCAGTACTTC.

This clone was picked up one time. This rearrangement joins TRBV4-3 to TRBJ2-5; D possibly corresponds to TRBD1 (6 bases). In germline, CDR1 is LGHNA, CDR2 YSLEER. The CDR3 is 15 amino acids. The V end lost 0 bases, the J end lost 5 bases, and 13 bases lay between the germline ends. CDR3 DNA: TGCGCCAGCAGCCAAGATGGGACACATGGGGAGACCCAGTACTTC. Protein: CASSQDGTHGETQYF.

This chain's CDR3 is CASNPGGHGEQYF. The CDR3 DNA reads as TGTGCCAGCAACCCGGGAGGGCATGGCGAGCAGTACTTC. V and J are TRBV2 and TRBJ2-7; TRBD2 matches at 8 bases. In germline, CDR1 is SNHLY, CDR2 FYNNEI. The V and J ends lost 7 bases and 6 bases, in that order; junction bases with no gene match: 8. The CDR3 sequence is 13 residues long.

The V call is TRBV7-3, the J call TRBJ2-1; TRBD2 is a possible D gene (5 bases). V was cut by 3 bases and J by 5 bases, with 11 bases left in between. Per germline, CDR1 SGHTA and CDR2 FQGTGA. The CDR3 covers 14 residues. The CDR3 region is CASSLAGRNNEQFF. The CDR3 coding sequence is TGTGCCAGCAGCTTGGCGGGCAGGAACAATGAGCAGTTCTTC. Using reference TRBV7-3 and TRBJ2-1 for the parts outside the CDR3, the full variable domain is GAGVSQTPSNKVTEKGKYVELRCDPISGHTALYWYRQSLGQGPEFLIYFQGTGAADDSGLPNDRFFAVRPEGSVSTLKIQRTERGDSAVYLCASSLAGRNNEQFFGPGTRLTVL.

This clone was seen only once. The J gene is TRBJ2-1, the V gene TRBV5-1; D not resolved. Germline CDR1 is SGHRS and CDR2 is YFSETQ. This CDR3 spans 15 amino acids. V lost 3 bases, J lost 4 bases, and 14 bases lay in between. CDR3 sequence: CASSSVPAIYNEQFF. The CDR3 region has the DNA TGCGCCAGCAGCTCAGTACCAGCTATATACAATGAGCAGTTCTTC.

The chain combines TRBV15 with TRBJ2-3; D may match TRBD1 or TRBD2 (5 bases each). The germline CDR1 and CDR2 sequences are LNHNV and YYDKDF (reference sequence). V shed 3 bases and J shed 0 bases, with 7 bases lying between them. This CDR3 comprises 14 residues. As DNA, the CDR3 is TGTGCCACCAGCAGCCGGGACAGCACAGATACGCAGTATTTT. Amino acid sequence: CATSSRDSTDTQYF.

V usage is TRBV27 and J usage is TRBJ1-5; D not resolved. Germline V gives CDR1 MNHEY, CDR2 SMNVEV (reference sequence). Trimming left V 4 bases short and J 1 base short, with 5 bases between. CDR3 size: 13 residues. CDR3 protein: CASSYLSNQPQHF. The CDR3 nucleotides read TGTGCCAGCAGTTACTTAAGCAATCAGCCCCAGCATTTT.

This sequence joins TRBV7-2 and TRBJ1-4; TRBD1 is a possible D gene (5 bases). The CDR3 consists of 15 residues. Germline V gene lookup returns CDR1 SGHTA and CDR2 FQGNSA. Deletions cut 1 base from V and 4 bases from J, with 10 bases between. CDR3 protein: CASSLDPGRNEKLFF. Written as DNA, the CDR3 is TGTGCCAGCAGCTTAGATCCGGGACGTAATGAAAAACTGTTTTTT.

The chain recombines TRBV28 with TRBJ2-1; D gene unclear. CDR3 length: 15 amino acids. Germline V CDR1 and CDR2: MDHEN, SYDVKM. Trimming cost V 6 bases and J 8 bases, with 20 bases left between them. The CDR3 bases are TGTGCCAGCAGGCTTGGACCCTCCCTACACGATGAGCAGTTCTTC. The encoded protein is CASRLGPSLHDEQFF.

This clone was counted once. The V call is TRBV2, the J call TRBJ1-4, with D unclear. In germline, CDR1 is SNHLY, CDR2 FYNNEI. The ends were cut back, 11 bases at V and 0 bases at J, with 10 bases in the middle. The CDR3 has 13 residues. In nucleotides, the CDR3 is TGTGCCGCGGGAAGTGCAACTAATGAAAAACTGTTTTTT. Encoded protein: CAAGSATNEKLFF.

CDR3 sequence: CASSEDGFGQFF. The CDR3 DNA reads as TGCGCCAGCAGTGAGGATGGTTTTGGGCAGTTCTTC. The V call is TRBV10-1, the J call TRBJ2-1, with no clear D. Germline CDR1 reads WNHNN; CDR2 reads SYGVQD (reference sequence). Trimming cost V 2 bases and J 12 bases, with 11 bases left between them. The CDR3 has 12 amino acids.

The J gene is TRBJ2-1, the V gene TRBV15; TRBD1 might be the D (5 bases). The CDR3 covers 16 residues. V gave up 5 bases and J gave up 6 bases, with 20 bases separating them. Germline CDR1 LNHNV, CDR2 YYDKDF (reference sequence). CDR3: CATSYGQARPINEQFF. CDR3 coding DNA: TGTGCCACCAGCTACGGACAAGCTAGGCCCATCAATGAGCAGTTCTTC. The entire variable domain, with the rest obtained from reference TRBV15 and TRBJ2-1, is as follows: DAMVIQNPRYQVTQFGKPVTLSCSQTLNHNVMYWYQQKSSQAPKLLFHYYDKDFNNEADTPDNFQSRRPNTSFCFLDIRSPGLGDTAMYLCATSYGQARPINEQFFGPGTRLTVL.

Points on this clone: The same CDR3 can be traced to other DNA sequences in this sample. The chain combines TRBV9 with TRBJ2-5, with a tentative D call TRBD2 (5 bases). This CDR3 is built from 14 residues. V lost 0 bases and J lost 4, with 10 bases in between. Germline assignment: CDR1 SGDLS and CDR2 YYNGEE. CDR3 protein: CASSVGASRETQYF. CDR3 coding DNA: TGTGCCAGCAGCGTAGGGGCTAGCAGAGAGACCCAGTACTTC.

The CDR3 nucleotides are TGCAGCGTTGAATTTCGAGGGATTGTTGGAAACACCATATATTTT. Translating gives CSVEFRGIVGNTIYF. The chain employs TRBV29-1 and TRBJ1-3; D gene unclear. Trimming stripped 2 bases from V and 3 bases from J, with 14 bases between. This CDR3 has 15 residues. Per the germline V gene, CDR1 is SQVTM and CDR2 is ANQGSEA.

The chain links TRBV30 to TRBJ2-7, with D uncertain. CDR1 and CDR2 from the germline V gene are GTSNPN and SVGIG (reference sequence). V lost 4 bases to trimming and J lost 6 bases, with 19 bases between them. The CDR3 loop spans 14 amino acids. The CDR3 reads CAWTFQLPVGEQYF. In nucleotides, the CDR3 is TGTGCCTGGACCTTCCAGTTGCCCGTGGGCGAGCAGTACTTC.

J is TRBJ2-7 and V is TRBV7-9; D uncertain. With 2 bases removed from V and 3 bases from J, the gap between germline ends came to 8 bases. Per the germline V gene, CDR1 is SEHNR and CDR2 is FQNEAQ (reference sequence). The CDR3 is 13 residues long. The CDR3 is CASSLMSSYEQYF. CDR3 sequence (DNA): TGTGCCAGCAGCTTAATGAGTAGCTACGAGCAGTACTTC.

The chain carries TRBV27 and TRBJ2-7, with D unresolved. Trimming took off 0 bases at V and 0 bases at J, with 12 bases between the two ends. CDR3 size: 16 residues. CDR1 and CDR2 from the germline V gene are MNHEY and SMNVEV (reference sequence). The CDR3, as DNA: TGTGCCAGCAGTTTATCGGGCACGGTGAGCTCCTACGAGCAGTACTTC. Translation gives CASSLSGTVSSYEQYF.

CDR3 protein: CASSFYRGHEQYF. The CDR3 DNA follows: TGCGCCAGCAGCTTTTACAGGGGCCACGAGCAGTACTTC. The chain employs TRBV5-1 and TRBJ2-7, with 7 bases fitting TRBD1. The CDR3 spans 13 residues. Germline V gene data show CDR1 as SGHRS and CDR2 as YFSETQ. Germline trimming cut 2 bases from V and 5 bases from J; bases unmatched to any gene: 4.

This chain joins TRBV30 and TRBJ2-1; D call uncertain. Germline V gives CDR1 GTSNPN, CDR2 SVGIG (reference sequence). The V and J ends lost 1 base and 0 bases respectively, with 13 bases between them. CDR3 length: 16 amino acids. The chain's CDR3 is CAWSGPPRSSYNEQFF. In DNA, the CDR3 is TGTGCCTGGAGTGGACCCCCGAGGAGCTCCTACAATGAGCAGTTCTTC. The whole variable domain, filled in from reference TRBV30 and TRBJ2-1, reads SQTIHQWPATLVQPVGSPLSLECTVEGTSNPNLYWYRQAAGRGLQLLFYSVGIGQISSEVPQNLSASRPQDRQFILSSKKLLLSDSGFYLCAWSGPPRSSYNEQFFGPGTRLTVL.

The rearrangement uses TRBV2 and TRBJ2-3, with a weak D call TRBD2 (6 bases). The CDR3 spans 12 residues. V lost 6 bases, J lost 5 bases, and 9 bases lay in between. Germline CDR1 SNHLY, CDR2 FYNNEI. The CDR3 is CASRTRGDTQYF. Written as DNA, the CDR3 is TGTGCCAGCAGGACTAGAGGAGATACGCAGTATTTT.

The chain combines TRBV11-2 with TRBJ1-1, with 9 bases lining up with TRBD1. Germline assignment: CDR1 SGHAT and CDR2 FQNNGV. V dropped 1 base and J dropped 4; count of bases not matched to a gene: 13. The CDR3 is 18 residues long. CDR3: CASSLGYRDRVWGTEAFF. In DNA form, the CDR3 reads TGTGCCAGCAGCTTAGGGTACCGGGACAGGGTGTGGGGCACTGAAGCTTTCTTT.

This chain uses TRBV5-1 with TRBJ1-1, with 7 bases aligning to TRBD1. The CDR3 sequence is 18 residues long. Looked up from germline, CDR1 is SGHRS and CDR2 is YFSETQ. With 4 bases clipped from V and 0 bases from J, the junction kept 15 bases outside the gene matches. CDR3 region: CASSPGMRTGSMNTEAFF. Here the CDR3 DNA reads TGCGCCAGCAGCCCTGGGATGCGGACAGGTTCTATGAACACTGAAGCTTTCTTT.

The chain recombines TRBV11-1 with TRBJ2-2, with D hard to call. CDR1 is SGHAT and CDR2 is FQDESV in the germline V gene (reference sequence). This CDR3 is 14 amino acids long. V lost 1 base and J 7 bases, leaving 10 bases between the germline ends. The CDR3, as DNA: TGTGCCAGCAGCTTAGACCTCCAAGGCGGGGAGCTGTTTTTT. Residues: CASSLDLQGGELFF.

The V call is TRBV4-3, the J call TRBJ2-2; D remains ambiguous. The CDR3 spans 16 residues. CDR1 is LGHNA, CDR2 YSLEER, per germline. With 0 bases removed from V and 3 bases from J, the gap between germline ends came to 11 bases. The CDR3 is CASSQDINYYTGELFF. The CDR3, as DNA: TGCGCCAGCAGCCAAGATATAAACTACTACACCGGGGAGCTGTTTTTT.